This T cell receptor beta chain stems from a study of blood T cells in healthy people across ages. A second about 6 to 12 cycle PCR used barcoded and J-beta primers. TCRdb redid the calling of the 5' RACE reads with MiXCR, one entry per CDR3 protein. In the table there are some 1.1 million distinct CDR3 sequences, approximately 38% of which are singletons. All donors came from Russia, were Caucasian and healthy, and spanned ages about 6 to 100. V dropped 1 base and J dropped 3 bases, with 12 bases sitting between them. Germline V gene lookup returns CDR1 LGHNA and CDR2 YSLEER. The CDR3 is made up of 15 amino acids.

The chain joins TRBV4-3 to TRBJ1-1; possibly TRBD1 for D (5 bases). The receptor comes from a man aged 18 to 30 in good health. Input material: blood. For the CDR3, the DNA is TGCGCCAGCAGCCAAGCAGGGAAGGGGCACACTGAAGCTTTCTTT. It encodes CASSQAGKGHTEAFF.